The clone carrying this T cell receptor (beta chain) was detected a few times. The antigen remains unidentified. With V trimmed by 2 bases and J by 5 bases, 9 bases remained unmatched. Germline V CDR1 and CDR2: DFQATT, SNEGSKA (reference sequence). This CDR3 has 16 amino acids. These data belong to a study of identical twins. Overall study findings and caveats: For out-of-frame alpha sequences shared by twins, low generation probability was in excess. Weaker excess sharing between twins was seen in beta out-of-frame sequences. Donors were not followed over many years; analysis was cross-sectional.

TCRdb independently ran MiXCR on the 5' RACE reads; one entry per CDR3 protein. The data show hundreds of thousands of distinct CDR3 sequences, 9% to 15% seen once. The same sample was also used in a study of yellow fever vaccine responses in identical twins.

The sequencing sample was made of PBMCs. V gene TRBV20-1 combines with J gene TRBJ1-6, with 7 positions matching TRBD1. The clonotype comes from a woman between 18 and 29 years old in good health. The CDR3 DNA reads TGCAGTGCTAGACAACTCCGGGACAGCGATAATTCACCCCTCCACTTT. It translates to CSARQLRDSDNSPLHF.